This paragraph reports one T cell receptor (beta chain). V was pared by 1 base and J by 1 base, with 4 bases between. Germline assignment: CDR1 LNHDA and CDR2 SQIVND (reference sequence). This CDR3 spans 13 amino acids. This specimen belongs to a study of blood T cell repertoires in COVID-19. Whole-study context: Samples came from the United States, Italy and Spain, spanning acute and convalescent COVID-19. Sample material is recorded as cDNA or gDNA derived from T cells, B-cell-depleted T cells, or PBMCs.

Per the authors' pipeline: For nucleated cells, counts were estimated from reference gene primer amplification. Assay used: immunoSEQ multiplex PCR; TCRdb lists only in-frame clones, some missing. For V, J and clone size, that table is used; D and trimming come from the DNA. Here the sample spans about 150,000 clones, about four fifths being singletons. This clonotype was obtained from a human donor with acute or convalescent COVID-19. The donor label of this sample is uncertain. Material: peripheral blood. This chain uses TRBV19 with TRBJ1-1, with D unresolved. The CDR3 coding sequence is TGTGCCAGTAGTATAGGGGCGAACACTGAAGCTTTCTTT. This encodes CASSIGANTEAFF.